This T cell receptor beta chain is from a study of blood T cell repertoires in COVID-19. Study-wide context: Spain, Italy and the United States supplied samples that represented acute and convalescent COVID-19. T cells, B-cell-depleted T cells, or PBMCs supplied cDNA or gDNA.

The data were produced by immunoSEQ multiplex PCR, yet TCRdb's version contains in-frame clones alone and is incomplete. The sample records roughly 430,000 clones, roughly 90% being singletons. Adults between roughly 18 and 89 years of age took part from 24 US areas. Clinical histories supplied by participants themselves formed the basis of cohort assignment. Germline assignment: CDR1 LNHDA and CDR2 SQIVND (reference sequence). The V gene end was trimmed by 5 bases and the J gene end by 7 bases; junction bases not matched to a gene: 8. The CDR3 spans 13 residues. This TCR came from a woman aged 40 to 50 with acute COVID-19. Sequenced input: PBMCs or T cells enriched from blood (not recorded which). The chain combines TRBV19 with TRBJ2-7; 7 bases align to TRBD2. The CDR3 DNA follows: TGTGCCAGTAGTCTTGTGGCCGGGAGGGAGCAGTACTTC. It specifies CASSLVAGREQYF.